This TCR beta chain is drawn from a study of Ad26.COV2.S vaccination and SARS-CoV-2 variants. Stated treatment: some 20 received Ad26.COV2.S at low or high dose, single or two shots; 5 received placebo; per-sample allocation not given. At day 63 after the first vaccine or placebo injection, samples were drawn. Unmatched junction bases numbered 6, after V lost 3 bases and J lost 6 bases. Germline-derived CDR1 and CDR2 are PRHDT and FYEKMQ (reference sequence). CDR3 length: 15 residues. Clones were read by immunoSEQ multiplex PCR, and TCRdb kept only the in-frame ones, dropping some. The repertoire holds 300,000 to 350,000 clones, roughly 89% seen once, with around 5% in the top ten.

The TCR originated in a person aged 18-65 years who received the Ad26.COV2.S COVID-19 vaccine or a placebo. The starting material was peripheral blood, obtained in a trial of Ad26.COV2.S vaccine versus placebo. The chain employs TRBV13 and TRBJ2-1; 9 bases are shared with TRBD1. The chain's CDR3 is CASSFWRDRANEQFF. In nucleotides, the CDR3 is TGTGCCAGCAGCTTTTGGCGGGACAGGGCCAATGAGCAGTTCTTC.